This T cell receptor (beta chain) stems from a study of beta chain features in type 1 diabetes. Findings and limits, study-wide: The VDJ junctions of type 1 diabetes patients carried fewer insertions and more deletions. All four CD4+ subsets from Type 1 diabetes patients carried moderately but significantly shorter TCRB CDR3s.

A single heparinised draw of around 110 mL on average was taken per donor. As every portion of the isolated RNA was reverse transcribed, the sequencing read expressed TCRB transcripts. The method was immunoSEQ multiplex PCR; TCRdb's version includes in-frame clones alone and lacks a portion of them. The sample holds 20,000 to 25,000 clones, around three fifths seen once. Remarks on this clone: The antigen is undetermined.

The sample was stem cell memory CD4+ T cells from blood. This TCR came from a man younger than 35 with type 1 diabetes.

Here the CDR3 reads CASSLAGAGQHYEQYF. The CDR3 DNA reads TGTGCCAGCAGCTTAGCTGGAGCGGGGCAGCACTACGAGCAGTACTTC. The rearrangement links TRBV7-2 to TRBJ2-5; 7 bases are shared with TRBD2. The J call may be incorrect, as the DNA end agrees better with TRBJ2-7. Germline V gene data show CDR1 as SGHTA and CDR2 as FQGNSA. CDR3 length equals 16 residues.